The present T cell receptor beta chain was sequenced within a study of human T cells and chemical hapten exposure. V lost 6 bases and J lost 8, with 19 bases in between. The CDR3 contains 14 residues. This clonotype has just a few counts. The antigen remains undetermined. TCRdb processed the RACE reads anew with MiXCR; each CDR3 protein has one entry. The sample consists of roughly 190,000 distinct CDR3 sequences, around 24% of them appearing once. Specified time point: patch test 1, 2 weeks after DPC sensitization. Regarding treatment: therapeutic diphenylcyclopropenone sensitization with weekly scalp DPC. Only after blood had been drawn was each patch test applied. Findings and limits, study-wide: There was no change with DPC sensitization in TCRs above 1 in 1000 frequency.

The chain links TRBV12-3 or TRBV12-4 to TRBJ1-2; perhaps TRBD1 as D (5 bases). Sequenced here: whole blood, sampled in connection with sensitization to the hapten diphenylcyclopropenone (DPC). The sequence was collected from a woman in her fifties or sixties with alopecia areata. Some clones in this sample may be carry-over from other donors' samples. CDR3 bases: TGTGCCAGCAGACCCGACAGCAAATGGGGGGGCTACACCTTC. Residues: CASRPDSKWGGYTF.